This T cell receptor beta chain was recovered during a study of CD8 T cells in ankylosing spondylitis. The CDR3 runs to 13 residues. V was shortened by 7 bases and J by 1 base, with 10 bases between the two germline ends. Study conclusions and caveats: What appeared characteristic of ankylosing spondylitis blood was a TCR beta motif of about eight highly homologous variants.

Each CDR3 protein is one row after TCRdb ran MiXCR on the 5' RACE reads. Of about 330,000 distinct CDR3 sequences detected, roughly 8% appear once; the ten largest clones hold about 15%. This clonotype occurred a few times. The antigen is not known. This TCR came from a male donor with ankylosing spondylitis. The chain is built from TRBV12-3 or TRBV12-4 and TRBJ1-2, with D unclear. Sequencing was performed on blood, either unsorted or a sorted T cell fraction (not recorded which). CDR3 DNA sequence: TGTGCCAGCACTATCCAGAATAACTATGGCTACACCTTC. Its protein product is CASTIQNNYGYTF.